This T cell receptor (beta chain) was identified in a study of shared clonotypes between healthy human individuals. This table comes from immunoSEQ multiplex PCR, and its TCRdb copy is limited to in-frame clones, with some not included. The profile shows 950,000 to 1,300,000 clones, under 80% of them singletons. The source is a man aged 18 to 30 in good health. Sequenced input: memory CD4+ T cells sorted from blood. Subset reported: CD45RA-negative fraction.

The CDR3 DNA sequence: TGTGCCAGCAGCAAAGCGCTTTCGGCGGGGGAACCAAGGCAGCCCCAGCATTTT. Protein product: CASSKALSAGEPRQPQHF. The genes are TRBV21-1 and TRBJ1-5. TRBV21-1 corresponds to a pseudogene. This CDR3 has 18 residues.